This T cell receptor beta chain comes out of a study of graft-versus-host responses after intestinal transplantation. For this clone: The target antigen is unknown.

The repertoire was sequenced with immunoSEQ multiplex PCR; TCRdb's copy has only in-frame clones and lacks some. The top ten hold 0.7% of the sample, which has tens of thousands of clones, 82% seen once. The sequencing used unstimulated CD4+ T cells sorted from spleen or lymph node cells, collected before intestinal transplant. The TCR sequence derives from a human donor who received an intestinal transplant.

CDR3: CASSLGDYEEEGYTF. As DNA, the CDR3 is TGTGCCAGCAGCTTGGGGGACTATGAGGAGGAAGGCTACACCTTC. V usage is TRBV5-8 and J usage is TRBJ1-2, with a weak D call TRBD1 (5 bases). V lost 0 bases and J lost 8, with 17 bases in between. The germline V gene has CDR1 SGHTS and CDR2 YDEGEE. The CDR3 consists of 15 residues.